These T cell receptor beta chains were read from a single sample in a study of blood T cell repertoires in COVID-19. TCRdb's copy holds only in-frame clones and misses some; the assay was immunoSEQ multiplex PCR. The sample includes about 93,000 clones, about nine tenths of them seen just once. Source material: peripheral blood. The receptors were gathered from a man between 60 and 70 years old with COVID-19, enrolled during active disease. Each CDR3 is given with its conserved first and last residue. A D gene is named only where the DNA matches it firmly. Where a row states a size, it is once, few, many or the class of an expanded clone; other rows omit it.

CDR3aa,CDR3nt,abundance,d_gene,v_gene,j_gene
CASSPRTGGNYGYTF,TGTGCCAGCTCACCCCGGACAGGGGGGAACTATGGCTACACCTTC,-,TRBD1,TRBV18,TRBJ1-2
CASSLSGTAKVGQYF,TGTGCCAGCAGCTTGAGTGGGACAGCTAAGGTGGGGCAGTACTTC,-,TRBD1,TRBV5-4,TRBJ2-7
CASSAGGGYEQYF,TGTGCCAGTAGTGCGGGGGGCGGTTACGAGCAGTACTTC,-,TRBD2,TRBV19,TRBJ2-7
CAWSVPRTGLNTEAFF,TGTGCCTGGAGTGTACCTCGGACAGGCCTGAACACTGAAGCTTTCTTT,-,TRBD1,TRBV30,TRBJ1-1
CASSSTGQSNTEAFF,TGTGCCAGCAGCTCAACGGGACAGTCGAACACTGAAGCTTTCTTT,once,TRBD1,TRBV7-2,TRBJ1-1
CASSSSGTYNSPLHF,TGTGCCAGCAGTTCCTCAGGGACCTATAATTCACCCCTCCACTTT,once,-,TRBV27,TRBJ1-6
CASSRLTTKDLYGYTF,TGTGCCAGCAGCCGCTTAACTACCAAGGATCTATATGGCTACACCTTC,-,-,TRBV14,TRBJ1-2
CASSRDRVNYEQYF,TGTGCCAGCAGCCGGGACAGGGTAAACTACGAGCAGTACTTC,-,TRBD1,TRBV5-4,TRBJ2-7
CASSSAPGRGYGYTF,TGTGCCAGCAGCTCGGCACCGGGACGGGGGTATGGCTACACCTTC,-,-,TRBV11-2,TRBJ1-2
CASSESRLAGGPGEQFF,TGCGCCAGCAGTGAGTCCAGACTAGCGGGAGGGCCAGGTGAGCAGTTCTTC,-,TRBD2,TRBV10-1,TRBJ2-1
CASSAQQGAESPLHF,TGTGCCAGCAGCGCCCAACAGGGGGCGGAATCACCCCTCCACTTT,-,TRBD1,TRBV6-1,TRBJ1-6
CASSTLAGGNEQFF,TGTGCCAGCAGCACATTAGCGGGAGGCAATGAGCAGTTCTTC,once,TRBD2,TRBV6-2/TRBV6-3,TRBJ2-1
CASRHGLAGVAETQYF,TGTGCCAGCAGGCATGGACTAGCGGGAGTTGCAGAGACCCAGTACTTC,few,TRBD2,TRBV28,TRBJ2-5
CATSDRTGCSYEQYF,TGTGCCACCAGTGACCGGACAGGGTGCTCCTACGAGCAGTACTTC,once,TRBD1,TRBV24-1,TRBJ2-7
CASSPRQNSYEQYF,TGTGCCAGCAGCCCCCGACAGAATTCCTACGAGCAGTACTTC,once,-,TRBV9,TRBJ2-7
CASTHRDFDSGNTIYF,TGTGCCAGTACCCACCGTGACTTCGACTCTGGAAACACCATATATTTT,once,-,TRBV19,TRBJ1-3
CASRRLGGMNSPLHF,TGTGCCAGCAGGCGCCTGGGGGGGATGAATTCACCCCTCCACTTT,-,-,TRBV11-2,TRBJ1-6
CASSQADRASYEQYF,TGCGCCAGCAGCCAAGCGGACAGGGCCTCCTACGAGCAGTACTTC,-,TRBD1,TRBV4-1,TRBJ2-7
CAWRTGSGEKLFF,TGTGCCTGGAGGACAGGGTCGGGTGAAAAACTGTTTTTT,-,TRBD1,TRBV30,TRBJ1-4
CASSQDGAGGSEAFF,TGTGCCAGCAGCCAAGATGGGGCAGGGGGTTCTGAAGCTTTCTTT,-,TRBD1,TRBV3-1/TRBV3-2,TRBJ1-1
CAISEIAAGGETQYF,TGTGCCATCAGCGAGATAGCGGCGGGGGGGGAGACCCAGTACTTC,-,TRBD2,TRBV10-3,TRBJ2-5
CASSLVESSYNEQFF,TGTGCCAGCAGCTTAGTAGAGAGCTCCTACAATGAGCAGTTCTTC,once,-,TRBV7-2,TRBJ2-1
CASSPRLAGATGELFF,TGTGCCAGCAGCCCAAGACTAGCGGGAGCCACCGGGGAGCTGTTTTTT,-,TRBD2,TRBV9,TRBJ2-2
CASSEGIRYEQYF,TGTGCCAGCTCCGAGGGTATCCGGTACGAGCAGTACTTC,-,-,TRBV18,TRBJ2-7
CAYTNWETSQEQYF,TGTGCCTACACGAACTGGGAGACGAGCCAAGAGCAGTACTTC,-,-,TRBV30,TRBJ2-7
CASSPPVSGNTIYF,TGTGCCAGCTCACCTCCGGTCTCTGGAAACACCATATATTTT,-,-,TRBV18,TRBJ1-3
CASSFPAGREDYEQYF,TGTGCCAGCAGCTTCCCGGCCGGGCGGGAGGACTACGAGCAGTACTTC,-,TRBD2,TRBV11-2,TRBJ2-7
CASSAQGSPPDTQYF,TGTGCCAGCAGTGCACAGGGTTCCCCCCCAGATACGCAGTATTTT,-,-,TRBV28,TRBJ2-3
CARATGPGSNQPQHF,TGTGCCAGAGCAACAGGGCCGGGAAGCAATCAGCCCCAGCATTTT,-,-,TRBV5-3,TRBJ1-5
CASSLETGGDGGELFF,TGCGCCAGCAGCTTGGAAACAGGGGGCGATGGCGGGGAGCTGTTTTTT,-,TRBD1,TRBV5-1,TRBJ2-2
CASSQADRVGTEAFF,TGTGCCAGCAGCCAAGCTGACAGGGTAGGGACTGAAGCTTTCTTT,-,TRBD1,TRBV3-1/TRBV3-2,TRBJ1-1
CASSRDTGETQYF,TGTGCCAGCAGTAGGGACACGGGAGAGACCCAGTACTTC,-,-,TRBV6-2/TRBV6-3,TRBJ2-5
CAWSTPGSGSGETQYF,TGTGCCTGGAGTACGCCGGGTAGCGGGAGTGGTGAGACCCAGTACTTC,-,TRBD2,TRBV30,TRBJ2-5
CASSVRFSTGGADTQYF,TGTGCCAGTAGTGTCCGCTTTTCGACAGGGGGCGCAGATACGCAGTATTTT,once,TRBD1,TRBV19,TRBJ2-3
CASSLGASGRGDEQFF,TGTGCCAGCAGCTTGGGGGCTAGCGGGAGGGGCGATGAGCAGTTCTTC,-,TRBD2,TRBV11-3,TRBJ2-1
CASSPGLAGGDEQFF,TGTGCCAGCAGCCCAGGACTAGCGGGAGGGGATGAGCAGTTCTTC,-,TRBD2,TRBV3-1/TRBV3-2,TRBJ2-1
CASSLVPGEDKNIQYF,TGCGCCAGCAGCTTGGTACCCGGGGAAGACAAAAACATTCAGTACTTC,-,-,TRBV5-1,TRBJ2-4
CATSSRGVAEAFF,TGTGCCACCAGCAGTCGAGGTGTCGCTGAAGCTTTCTTT,-,-,TRBV15,TRBJ1-1
CASSLATGEQFF,TGTGCCAGCAGCTTAGCCACGGGTGAGCAGTTCTTC,-,-,TRBV7-2,TRBJ2-1
CASSPRTVWGELFF,TGTGCCAGCAGCCCTCGGACAGTCTGGGGGGAGCTGTTTTTT,-,-,TRBV11-3,TRBJ2-2
CASSYSAGRDGYTF,TGTGCCAGCAGTTACTCGGCAGGGAGGGATGGCTACACCTTC,-,-,TRBV6-2/TRBV6-3,TRBJ1-2
CASSLGLAGGTYEQYF,TGTGCCAGCAGCCTGGGACTAGCGGGAGGGACCTACGAGCAGTACTTC,-,TRBD2,TRBV7-6,TRBJ2-7